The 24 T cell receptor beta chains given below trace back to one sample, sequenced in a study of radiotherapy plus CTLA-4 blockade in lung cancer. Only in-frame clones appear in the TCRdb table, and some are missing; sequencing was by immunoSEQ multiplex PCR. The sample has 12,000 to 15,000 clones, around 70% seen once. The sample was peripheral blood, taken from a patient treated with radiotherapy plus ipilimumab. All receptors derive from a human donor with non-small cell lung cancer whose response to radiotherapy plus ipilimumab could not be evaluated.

The chain's CDR3 is CSERRNNEQFF. The CDR3 DNA sequence: TGCAGTGAGAGGCGGAACAATGAGCAGTTCTTC. The chain combines TRBV20-1 with TRBJ2-1; D gene ambiguous. Trimming took off 7 bases at V and 5 bases at J, with 9 bases between the two ends. Per germline, CDR1 DFQATT and CDR2 SNEGSKA (reference sequence). This CDR3 contains 11 residues.

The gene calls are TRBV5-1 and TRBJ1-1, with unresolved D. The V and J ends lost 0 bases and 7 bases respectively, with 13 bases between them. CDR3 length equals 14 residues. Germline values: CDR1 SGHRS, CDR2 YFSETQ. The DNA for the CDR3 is TGCGCCAGCAGCTTGGAGCCAGGCCCTCGTGAAGCTTTCTTT. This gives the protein CASSLEPGPREAFF.

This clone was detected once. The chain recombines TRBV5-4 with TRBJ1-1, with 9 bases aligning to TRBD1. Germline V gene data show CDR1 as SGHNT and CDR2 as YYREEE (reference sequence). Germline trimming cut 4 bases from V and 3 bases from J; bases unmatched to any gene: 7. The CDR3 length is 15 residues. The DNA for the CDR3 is TGTGCCAGCAGCCGCACAGGGGGCTTTGACACTGAAGCTTTCTTT. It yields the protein CASSRTGGFDTEAFF.

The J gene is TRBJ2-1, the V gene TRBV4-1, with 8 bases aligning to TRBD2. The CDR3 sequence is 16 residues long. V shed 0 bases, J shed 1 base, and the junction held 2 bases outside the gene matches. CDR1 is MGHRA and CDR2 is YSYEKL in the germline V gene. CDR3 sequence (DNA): TGCGCCAGCAGCCAAGACCAGCGGGGGTCCTACAATGAGCAGTTCTTC. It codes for CASSQDQRGSYNEQFF.

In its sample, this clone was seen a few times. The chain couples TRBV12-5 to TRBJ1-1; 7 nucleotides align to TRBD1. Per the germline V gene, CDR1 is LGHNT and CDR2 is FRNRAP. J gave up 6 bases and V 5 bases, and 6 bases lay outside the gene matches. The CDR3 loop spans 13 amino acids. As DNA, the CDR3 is TGTGCTAGTGGTGACAGGGTATTCGCTGAAGCTTTCTTT. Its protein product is CASGDRVFAEAFF. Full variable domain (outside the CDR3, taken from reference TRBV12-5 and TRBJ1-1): DARVTQTPRHKVTEMGQEVTMRCQPILGHNTVFWYRQTMMQGLELLAYFRNRAPLDDSGMPKDRFSAEMPDATLATLKIQPSEPRDSAVYFCASGDRVFAEAFFGQGTRLTVV.

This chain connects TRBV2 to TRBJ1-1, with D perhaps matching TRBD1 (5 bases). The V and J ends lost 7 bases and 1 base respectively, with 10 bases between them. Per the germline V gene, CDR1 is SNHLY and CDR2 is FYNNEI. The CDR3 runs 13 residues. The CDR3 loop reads CASKGQENTEAFF. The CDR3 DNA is TGTGCCAGCAAGGGGCAGGAGAACACTGAAGCTTTCTTT.

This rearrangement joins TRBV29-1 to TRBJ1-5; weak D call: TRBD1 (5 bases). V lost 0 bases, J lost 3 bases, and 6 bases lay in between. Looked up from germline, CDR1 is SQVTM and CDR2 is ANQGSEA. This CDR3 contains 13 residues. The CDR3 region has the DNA TGCAGCGTTGAAGAGGACAACAATCAGCCCCAGCATTTT. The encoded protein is CSVEEDNNQPQHF.

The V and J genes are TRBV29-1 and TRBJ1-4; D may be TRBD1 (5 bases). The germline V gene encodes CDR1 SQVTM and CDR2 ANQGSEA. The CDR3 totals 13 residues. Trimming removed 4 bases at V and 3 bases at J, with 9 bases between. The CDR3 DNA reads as TGCAGCGTTGGCGGGGGTTCTAATGAAAAACTGTTTTTT. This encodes CSVGGGSNEKLFF.

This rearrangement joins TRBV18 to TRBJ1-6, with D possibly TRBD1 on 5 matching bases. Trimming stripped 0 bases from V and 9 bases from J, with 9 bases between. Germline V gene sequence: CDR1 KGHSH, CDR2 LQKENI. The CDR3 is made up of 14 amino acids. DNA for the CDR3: TGTGCCAGCTCACCACCACACAGGTCTTCACCCCTCCACTTT. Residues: CASSPPHRSSPLHF. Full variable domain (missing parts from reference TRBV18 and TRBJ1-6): NAGVMQNPRHLVRRRGQEARLRCSPMKGHSHVYWYRQLPEEGLKFMVYLQKENIIDESGMPKERFSAEFPKEGPSILRIQQVVRGDSAAYFCASSPPHRSSPLHFGNGTRLTVT.

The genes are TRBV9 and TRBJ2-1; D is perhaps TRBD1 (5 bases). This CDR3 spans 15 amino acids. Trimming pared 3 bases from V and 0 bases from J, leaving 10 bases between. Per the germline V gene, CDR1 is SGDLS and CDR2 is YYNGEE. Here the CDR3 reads CASSARVGSYNEQFF. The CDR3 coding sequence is TGTGCCAGCAGCGCCAGGGTCGGCTCCTACAATGAGCAGTTCTTC.

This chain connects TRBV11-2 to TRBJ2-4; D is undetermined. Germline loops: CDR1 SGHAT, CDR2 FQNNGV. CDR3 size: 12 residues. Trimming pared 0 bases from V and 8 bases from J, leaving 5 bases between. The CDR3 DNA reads TGTGCCAGCAGCTTAGATCGAGACATTCAGTACTTC. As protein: CASSLDRDIQYF.

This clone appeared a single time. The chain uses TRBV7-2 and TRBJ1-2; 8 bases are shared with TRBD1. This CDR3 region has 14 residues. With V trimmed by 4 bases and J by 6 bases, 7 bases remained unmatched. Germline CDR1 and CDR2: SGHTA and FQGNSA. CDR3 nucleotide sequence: TGTGCCAGCAGCTCTCCGACAGGGGAGAATGGCTACACCTTC. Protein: CASSSPTGENGYTF.

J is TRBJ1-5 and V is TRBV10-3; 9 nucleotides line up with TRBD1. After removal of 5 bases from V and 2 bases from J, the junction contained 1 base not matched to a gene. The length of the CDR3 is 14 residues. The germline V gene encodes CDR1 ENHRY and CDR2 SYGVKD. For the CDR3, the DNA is TGTGCCATCAGTAGGACAGGGGGCAATCAGCCCCAGCATTTT. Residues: CAISRTGGNQPQHF.

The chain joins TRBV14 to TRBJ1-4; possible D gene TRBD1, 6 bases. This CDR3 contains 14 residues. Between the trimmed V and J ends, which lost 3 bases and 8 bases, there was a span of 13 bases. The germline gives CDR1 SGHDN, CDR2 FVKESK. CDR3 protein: CASSQSTGGEKLFF. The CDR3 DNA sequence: TGTGCCAGCAGCCAGTCGACAGGTGGCGAAAAACTGTTTTTT.

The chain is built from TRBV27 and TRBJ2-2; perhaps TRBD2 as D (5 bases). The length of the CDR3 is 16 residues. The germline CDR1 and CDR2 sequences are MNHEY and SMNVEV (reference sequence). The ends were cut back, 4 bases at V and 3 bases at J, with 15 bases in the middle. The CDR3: CASSSFAGTHTGELFF. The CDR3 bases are TGTGCCAGCAGTTCCTTCGCGGGTACGCACACCGGGGAGCTGTTTTTT.

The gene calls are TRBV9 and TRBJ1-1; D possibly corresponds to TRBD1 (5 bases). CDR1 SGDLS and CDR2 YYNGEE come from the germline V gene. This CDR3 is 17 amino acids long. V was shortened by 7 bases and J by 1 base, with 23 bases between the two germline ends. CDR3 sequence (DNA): TGTGCCAGCTATTCGACAGTGAACATCCCGCGGAACACTGAAGCTTTCTTT. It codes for CASYSTVNIPRNTEAFF.

CDR3 coding DNA: TGTGCCAGCAGCTTAGGATACTCGGTTACCCAAAGCGGTGGCTACACCTTC. Encoded protein: CASSLGYSVTQSGGYTF. The genes are TRBV7-6 and TRBJ1-2; D ambiguous. CDR1 and CDR2 from the germline V gene are SGHVS and FNYEAQ. The CDR3 is 17 amino acids. V was shortened by 1 base and J by 7 bases, with 22 bases between the two germline ends.

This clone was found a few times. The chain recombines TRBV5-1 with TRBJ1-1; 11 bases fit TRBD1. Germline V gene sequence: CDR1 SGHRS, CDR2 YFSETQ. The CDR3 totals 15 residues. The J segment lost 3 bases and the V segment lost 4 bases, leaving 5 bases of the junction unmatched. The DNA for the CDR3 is TGCGCCAGCAGCGCCGGACAGGGGGCCTACACTGAAGCTTTCTTT. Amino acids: CASSAGQGAYTEAFF.

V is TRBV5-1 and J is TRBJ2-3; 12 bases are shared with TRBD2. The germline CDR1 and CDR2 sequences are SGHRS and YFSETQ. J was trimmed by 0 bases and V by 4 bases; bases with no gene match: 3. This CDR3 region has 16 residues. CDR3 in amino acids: CASSPGTSGSTDTQYF. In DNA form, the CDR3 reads TGCGCCAGCAGCCCCGGGACTAGCGGGAGCACAGATACGCAGTATTTT.

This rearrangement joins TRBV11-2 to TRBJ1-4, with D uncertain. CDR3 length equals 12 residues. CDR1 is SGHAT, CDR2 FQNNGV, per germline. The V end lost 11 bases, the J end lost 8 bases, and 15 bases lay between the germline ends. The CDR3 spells CAAGESREKLFF. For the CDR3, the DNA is TGTGCCGCCGGGGAGTCGAGGGAAAAACTGTTTTTT.

The DNA of the CDR3 is TGCGCCAGCAGCGACCCGAAAGTAGCGGAGTCCCCCCCAGATACGCAGTATTTT. The encoded protein is CASSDPKVAESPPDTQYF. V usage is TRBV5-1 and J usage is TRBJ2-3; maybe TRBD2 (6 bases). Between the trimmed V and J ends, which lost 4 bases and 4 bases, there was a span of 25 bases. The CDR3 has 18 residues. Germline V lookup: CDR1 SGHRS, CDR2 YFSETQ.

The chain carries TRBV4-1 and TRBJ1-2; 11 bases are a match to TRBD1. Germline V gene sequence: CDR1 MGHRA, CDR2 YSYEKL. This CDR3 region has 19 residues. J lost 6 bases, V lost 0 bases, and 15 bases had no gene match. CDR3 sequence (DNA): TGCGCCAGCAGCCAAGAGGGGGAAGGGGGACAGGGGGGCCTCGATGGCTACACCTTC. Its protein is CASSQEGEGGQGGLDGYTF.

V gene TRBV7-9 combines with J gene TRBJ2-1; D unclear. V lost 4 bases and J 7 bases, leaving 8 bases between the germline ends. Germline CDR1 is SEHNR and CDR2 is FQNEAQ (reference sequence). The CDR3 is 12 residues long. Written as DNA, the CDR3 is TGTGCCAGCAGCTATAGTTGGAATGAGCAGTTCTTC. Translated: CASSYSWNEQFF.

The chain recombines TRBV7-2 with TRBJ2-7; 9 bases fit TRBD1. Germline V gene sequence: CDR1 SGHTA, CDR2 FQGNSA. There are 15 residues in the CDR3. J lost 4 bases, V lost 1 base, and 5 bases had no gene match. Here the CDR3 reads CASSLEGTGLYEQYF. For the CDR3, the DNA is TGTGCCAGCAGCTTAGAAGGGACAGGGCTGTACGAGCAGTACTTC.